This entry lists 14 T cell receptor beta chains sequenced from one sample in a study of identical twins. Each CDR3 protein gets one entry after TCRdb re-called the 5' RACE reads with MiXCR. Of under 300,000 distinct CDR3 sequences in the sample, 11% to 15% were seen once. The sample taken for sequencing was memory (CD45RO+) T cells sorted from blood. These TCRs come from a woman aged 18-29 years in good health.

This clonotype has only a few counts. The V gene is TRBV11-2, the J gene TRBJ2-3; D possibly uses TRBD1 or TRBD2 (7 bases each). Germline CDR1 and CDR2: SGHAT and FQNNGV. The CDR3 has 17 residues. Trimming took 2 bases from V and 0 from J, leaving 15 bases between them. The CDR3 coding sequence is TGTGCCAGCAGCTTATTACAGGGGACTACTAGCACAGATACGCAGTATTTT. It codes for CASSLLQGTTSTDTQYF.

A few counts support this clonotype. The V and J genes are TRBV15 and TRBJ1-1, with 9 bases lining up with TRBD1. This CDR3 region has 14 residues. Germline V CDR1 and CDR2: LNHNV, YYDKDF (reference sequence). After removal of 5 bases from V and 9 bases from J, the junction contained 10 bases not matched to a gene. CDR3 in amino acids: CATSFAGQGVQAFF. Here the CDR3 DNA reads TGTGCCACCAGCTTTGCGGGACAGGGTGTACAAGCTTTCTTT.

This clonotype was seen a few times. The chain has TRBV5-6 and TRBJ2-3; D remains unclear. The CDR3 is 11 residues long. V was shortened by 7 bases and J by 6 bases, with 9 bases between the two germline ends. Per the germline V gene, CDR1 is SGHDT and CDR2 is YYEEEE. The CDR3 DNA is TGTGCCAGCGCCAACGGGGATACGCAGTATTTT. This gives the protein CASANGDTQYF.

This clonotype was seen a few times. The CDR3 coding sequence is TGTGCCAGCAGCCTTGCGAGGGGCGGTGACGGAAACATTCAGTACTTC. Translation gives CASSLARGGDGNIQYF. J is TRBJ2-4 and V is TRBV3-1; D tentatively fits TRBD1 or TRBD2 (5 bases each). The CDR3 runs to 16 residues. From germline, CDR1 is LGHDT and CDR2 YNNKEL (reference sequence). V was cut by 4 bases and J by 6 bases, with 19 bases left in between.

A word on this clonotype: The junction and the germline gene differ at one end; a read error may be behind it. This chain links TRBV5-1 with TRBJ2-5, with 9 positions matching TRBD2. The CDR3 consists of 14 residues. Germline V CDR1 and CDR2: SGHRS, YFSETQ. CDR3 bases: TGCGCCAGCGGCTTGGGGACTAGCAAAGAGACCCAGTACTTC. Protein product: CASGLGTSKETQYF.

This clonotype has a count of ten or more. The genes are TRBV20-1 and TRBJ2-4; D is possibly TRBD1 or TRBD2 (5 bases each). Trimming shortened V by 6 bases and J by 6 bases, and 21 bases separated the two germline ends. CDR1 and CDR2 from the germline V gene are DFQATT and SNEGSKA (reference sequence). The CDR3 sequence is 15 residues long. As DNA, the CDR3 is TGCAGTGCCACCGGTGGGGGACCGCTCCTAAACATTCAGTACTTC. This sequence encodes CSATGGGPLLNIQYF.

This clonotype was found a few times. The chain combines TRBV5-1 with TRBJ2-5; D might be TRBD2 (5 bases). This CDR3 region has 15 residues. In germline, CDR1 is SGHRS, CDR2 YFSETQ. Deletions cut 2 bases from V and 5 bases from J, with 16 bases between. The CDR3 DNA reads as TGCGCCAGCAGCTTCTTGGGAGTCACTGGGGAGACCCAGTACTTC. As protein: CASSFLGVTGETQYF.

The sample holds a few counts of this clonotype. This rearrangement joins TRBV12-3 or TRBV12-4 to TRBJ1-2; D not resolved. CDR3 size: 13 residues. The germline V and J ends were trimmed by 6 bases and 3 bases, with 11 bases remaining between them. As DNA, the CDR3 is TGTGCCAGCAGACGGAGACAACACTATGGCTACACCTTC. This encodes CASRRRQHYGYTF.

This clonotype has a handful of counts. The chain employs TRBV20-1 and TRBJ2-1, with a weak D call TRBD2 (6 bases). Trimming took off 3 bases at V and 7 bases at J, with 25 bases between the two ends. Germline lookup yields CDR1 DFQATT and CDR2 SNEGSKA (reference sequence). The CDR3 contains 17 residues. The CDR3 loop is CSARVPDYRRGYNEQFF. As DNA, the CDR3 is TGCAGTGCTAGGGTTCCGGACTATCGGCGGGGCTATAATGAGCAGTTCTTC.

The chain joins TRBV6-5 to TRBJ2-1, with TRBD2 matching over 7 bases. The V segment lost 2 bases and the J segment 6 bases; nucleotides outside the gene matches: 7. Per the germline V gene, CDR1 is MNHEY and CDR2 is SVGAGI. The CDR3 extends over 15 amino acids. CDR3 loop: CASSYGASGFNEQFF. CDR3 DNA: TGTGCCAGCAGTTACGGGGCTAGCGGATTCAATGAGCAGTTCTTC.

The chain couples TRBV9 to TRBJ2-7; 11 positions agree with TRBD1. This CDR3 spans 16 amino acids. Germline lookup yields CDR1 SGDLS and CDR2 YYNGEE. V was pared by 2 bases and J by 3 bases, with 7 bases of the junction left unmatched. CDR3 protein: CASSVAGQGAIYEQYF. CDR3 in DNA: TGTGCCAGCAGCGTCGCCGGACAGGGGGCGATCTACGAGCAGTACTTC.

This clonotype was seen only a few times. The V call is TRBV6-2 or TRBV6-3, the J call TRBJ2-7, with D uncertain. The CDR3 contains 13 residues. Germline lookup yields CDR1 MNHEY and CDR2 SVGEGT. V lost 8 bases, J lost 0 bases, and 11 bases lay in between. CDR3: CASVRSGSYEQYF. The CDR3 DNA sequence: TGTGCCAGCGTCCGGTCGGGCTCCTACGAGCAGTACTTC.

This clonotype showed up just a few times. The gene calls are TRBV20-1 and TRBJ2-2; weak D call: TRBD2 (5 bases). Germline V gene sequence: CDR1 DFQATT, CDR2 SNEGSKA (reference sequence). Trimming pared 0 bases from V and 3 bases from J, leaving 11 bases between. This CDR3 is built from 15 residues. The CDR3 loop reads CSARDEGGYTGELFF. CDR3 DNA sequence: TGCAGTGCTAGAGATGAGGGTGGATACACCGGGGAGCTGTTTTTT.

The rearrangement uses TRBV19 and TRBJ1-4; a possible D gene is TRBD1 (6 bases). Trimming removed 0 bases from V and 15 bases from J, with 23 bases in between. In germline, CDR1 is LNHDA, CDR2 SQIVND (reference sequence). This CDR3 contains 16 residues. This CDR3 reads CASSIDRDTGGKKVFF. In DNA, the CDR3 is TGTGCCAGTAGTATAGACCGGGACACCGGGGGAAAAAAGGTGTTTTTT.